This entry lists 28 T cell receptor beta chains sequenced from one sample in a study of vaccination effects on CD4 cells after COVID-19. Their antigens remain unidentified. Subsequent to a culture period of more than 8 days, CD4+ T cells were isolated. TCRdb's copy holds only in-frame clones and misses some; the assay was immunoSEQ multiplex PCR. The sample records around 50,000 clones, 60% to 85% being singletons. The sample was CD4+ T cells from PBMCs cultured without peptide, taken before COVID-19 vaccination. The receptors originated from a human donor who had a prior SARS-CoV-2 infection.

The chain recombines TRBV7-2 with TRBJ2-7; the match to TRBD2 covers 7 bases. With V trimmed by 5 bases and J by 1 base, 5 bases remained unmatched. The CDR3 contains 14 residues. The germline gives CDR1 SGHTA, CDR2 FQGNSA. The CDR3 here is CASSTGLPSYEQYF. CDR3 DNA sequence: TGTGCCAGCAGCACGGGACTACCGTCCTACGAGCAGTACTTC.

This clone appeared once. The chain employs TRBV6-1 and TRBJ2-2; 7 bases align to TRBD2. The germline V gene encodes CDR1 MNHNS and CDR2 SASEGT. The CDR3 is made up of 14 amino acids. After removal of 1 base from V and 6 bases from J, the junction contained 2 bases not matched to a gene. CDR3 sequence reads: CASSEVRGAGELFF. DNA of the CDR3: TGTGCCAGCAGTGAAGTTCGGGGGGCCGGGGAGCTGTTTTTT.

This clone was found a few times. The rearrangement links TRBV10-1 to TRBJ1-5; 10 bases are shared with TRBD1. Germline assignment: CDR1 WNHNN and CDR2 SYGVQD (reference sequence). Unmatched junction bases numbered 11, after V lost 6 bases and J lost 0 bases. The CDR3 is 18 amino acids. The CDR3 nucleotides are TGCGCCAGCAGACCCGGACAGGGGGGCAAGGATAGCAATCAGCCCCAGCATTTT. Translated, it gives CASRPGQGGKDSNQPQHF.

The chain combines TRBV7-2 with TRBJ2-7, with 13 bases aligning to TRBD2. With V trimmed by 4 bases and J by 6 bases, 9 bases remained unmatched. The CDR3 contains 16 residues. Germline V CDR1 and CDR2: SGHTA, FQGNSA. The CDR3 region is CASSSWTSGRKPEQYF. CDR3 nucleotide sequence: TGTGCCAGCAGCTCCTGGACTAGCGGGAGAAAACCCGAGCAGTACTTC.

The J gene is TRBJ2-7, the V gene TRBV11-3, with TRBD2 matching over 9 bases. The J segment lost 4 bases and the V segment lost 5 bases, leaving 6 bases of the junction unmatched. The CDR3 totals 14 residues. Germline V gene sequence: CDR1 SGHNT, CDR2 YENEEA. The CDR3 sequence is CASSPGTSRYEQYF. CDR3 DNA sequence: TGTGCCAGCAGCCCAGGGACTAGCAGATACGAGCAGTACTTC.

The chain is built from TRBV27 and TRBJ2-5; 7 bases are a match to TRBD2. The CDR3 has 14 residues. The germline CDR1 and CDR2 sequences are MNHEY and SMNVEV (reference sequence). After removal of 6 bases from V and 2 bases from J, the junction contained 6 bases not matched to a gene. This CDR3 is CASSRLGGQETQYF. The DNA of the CDR3 is TGTGCCAGCAGCCGCCTGGGGGGGCAAGAGACCCAGTACTTC.

As DNA, the CDR3 is TGTGCCAGCAGCCAAGATGGGTTTGGCGGGGCAAGGGGGAATACGCAGTATTTT. Its protein is CASSQDGFGGARGNTQYF. The rearrangement joins TRBV4-2 to TRBJ2-3; D possibly matches TRBD1 or TRBD2 (6 bases each). CDR3 length: 18 residues. Trimming removed 0 bases at V and 7 bases at J, with 23 bases between. Germline V gene sequence: CDR1 LGHNA, CDR2 YNFKEQ.

V usage is TRBV7-9 and J usage is TRBJ2-1; D is unclear. CDR1 and CDR2 from the germline V gene are SEHNR and FQNEAQ (reference sequence). V was cut by 5 bases and J by 6 bases, with 14 bases left in between. The CDR3 runs to 14 residues. In DNA, the CDR3 is TGTGCCAGCAGCCGGTGGGCCACGGGCAATGAGCAGTTCTTC. Its protein product is CASSRWATGNEQFF. The entire variable domain, with the rest obtained from reference TRBV7-9 and TRBJ2-1, is as follows: DTGVSQNPRHKITKRGQNVTFRCDPISEHNRLYWYRQTLGQGPEFLTYFQNEAQLEKSRLLSDRFSAERPKGSFSTLEIQRTEQGDSAMYLCASSRWATGNEQFFGPGTRLTVL.

This rearrangement joins TRBV10-3 to TRBJ2-6; D not resolved. This CDR3 has 13 residues. V was cut by 8 bases and J by 0 bases, with 5 bases left in between. CDR1 is ENHRY, CDR2 SYGVKD, per germline. CDR3 sequence: CAISSSGANVLTF. As DNA, the CDR3 is TGTGCCATCTCGAGCTCTGGGGCCAACGTCCTGACTTTC.

This clone came up once. The rearrangement links TRBV3-1 (or the pseudogene TRBV3-2) to TRBJ2-7, with TRBD1 as a possible D gene (5 bases). Between the trimmed V and J ends, which lost 3 bases and 6 bases, there was a span of 12 bases. The CDR3 has 13 residues. The V gene's germline CDR1 is LGHDT and CDR2 YNNKEL (reference sequence). The CDR3 region is CASSQDRRGEQYF. Written as DNA, the CDR3 is TGTGCCAGCAGCCAGGACCGTAGGGGCGAGCAGTACTTC.

The chain recombines TRBV2 with TRBJ1-2; D is unresolved. Germline CDR1 is SNHLY and CDR2 is FYNNEI. The CDR3 spans 13 residues. The V gene lost 4 bases and the J gene lost 7 bases, with 13 bases spanning the gap. The CDR3 DNA reads as TGTGCCAGCAGTGCTCAACCACGACGTGGCTACACCTTC. Protein: CASSAQPRRGYTF. The complete variable domain, with remaining parts taken from reference TRBV2 and TRBJ1-2, reads EPEVTQTPSHQVTQMGQEVILRCVPISNHLYFYWYRQILGQKVEFLVSFYNNEISEKSEIFDDQFSVERPDGSNFTLKIRSTKLEDSAMYFCASSAQPRRGYTFGSGTRLTVV.

V is TRBV12-3 or TRBV12-4 and J is TRBJ2-7, with 10 bases fitting TRBD2. The CDR3 runs 13 residues. The junction had 2 bases not matched to a gene; V was cut back by 6 bases and J by 3 bases. The CDR3, as DNA: TGTGCCAGCAGCCGACTAGCGGGCTACGAGCAGTACTTC. Its protein product is CASSRLAGYEQYF.

The chain is built from TRBV6-5 and TRBJ1-6, with 9 positions matching TRBD1. The CDR3 consists of 15 residues. Trimming at V came to 2 bases and at J to 9 bases, leaving 5 bases not matched to a gene. Germline V CDR1 and CDR2: MNHEY, SVGAGI. This CDR3 is CASSYLGQGISPLHF. The CDR3 DNA reads TGTGCCAGCAGTTACCTGGGACAGGGAATTTCACCCCTCCACTTT.

This sequence joins TRBV5-8 and TRBJ2-1; 10 nucleotides align to TRBD2. V shed 4 bases, J shed 0 bases, and the junction held 13 bases outside the gene matches. Germline lookup yields CDR1 SGHTS and CDR2 YDEGEE. The CDR3 totals 19 residues. The CDR3 coding sequence is TGTGCCAGCAGCCGACTGAGCGGGAGGGATTTGAGCTCCTACAATGAGCAGTTCTTC. Its translation: CASSRLSGRDLSSYNEQFF.

The gene calls are TRBV5-5 and TRBJ2-7, with unresolved D. Germline loops: CDR1 SGHKS, CDR2 YYEKEE (reference sequence). CDR3 length equals 15 residues. Trimming took off 0 bases at V and 6 bases at J, with 16 bases between the two ends. The CDR3 here is CASSLVWQSQFEQYF. Here the CDR3 DNA reads TGTGCCAGCAGCTTGGTTTGGCAGAGCCAGTTCGAGCAGTACTTC.

This rearrangement joins TRBV11-3 to TRBJ2-3, with TRBD2 matching 9 bases. After removal of 4 bases from V and 2 bases from J, the junction contained 4 bases not matched to a gene. The CDR3 spans 15 residues. Germline CDR1 is SGHNT and CDR2 is YENEEA. The CDR3 DNA follows: TGTGCCAGCAGCTCCAGCGGGAGGCCCACAGATACGCAGTATTTT. This gives the protein CASSSSGRPTDTQYF.

The chain couples TRBV7-2 to TRBJ2-5; unclear D gene. Trimming removed 0 bases at V and 4 bases at J, with 6 bases between. Germline CDR1 is SGHTA and CDR2 is FQGNSA. This CDR3 region has 13 residues. CDR3 sequence reads: CASSLARRETQYF. For the CDR3, the DNA is TGTGCCAGCAGCTTAGCGCGTCGAGAGACCCAGTACTTC.

The CDR3 region has the DNA TGTGCCACCAGCAGAGATCGGGCCGGGACAGGGGGCGAAAAACTGTTTTTT. Protein sequence: CATSRDRAGTGGEKLFF. The chain is built from TRBV15 and TRBJ1-4, with 12 bases lining up with TRBD1. Germline V gene lookup returns CDR1 LNHNV and CDR2 YYDKDF (reference sequence). The CDR3 is 17 amino acids. Unmatched junction bases numbered 7, after V lost 0 bases and J lost 8 bases.

The rearrangement joins TRBV5-4 to TRBJ1-1; the match to TRBD1 covers 8 bases. Germline values: CDR1 SGHNT, CDR2 YYREEE (reference sequence). The CDR3 consists of 17 residues. J lost 1 base, V lost 4 bases, and 12 bases had no gene match. Here the CDR3 DNA reads TGTGCCAGCAGCCGATCCGGGACAGGCTATGGGAACACTGAAGCTTTCTTT. As protein: CASSRSGTGYGNTEAFF. The full variable domain, its missing parts supplied by reference TRBV5-4 and TRBJ1-1, is ETGVTQSPTHLIKTRGQQVTLRCSSQSGHNTVSWYQQALGQGPQFIFQYYREEENGRGNFPPRFSGLQFPNYSSELNVNALELDDSALYLCASSRSGTGYGNTEAFFGQGTRLTVV.

The V call is TRBV6-5, the J call TRBJ2-7; no clear D. Germline V gene sequence: CDR1 MNHEY, CDR2 SVGAGI. V was shortened by 7 bases and J by 2 bases, with 6 bases between the two germline ends. The CDR3 is 11 residues long. In DNA, the CDR3 is TGTGCCAGCACAACCGCCTACGAGCAGTACTTC. This sequence encodes CASTTAYEQYF.

This clone came up once. The chain employs TRBV30 and TRBJ1-1; possibly TRBD1 for D (5 bases). V was clipped by 2 bases and J by 3 bases, with 13 bases between them. The CDR3 extends over 14 amino acids. Germline V lookup: CDR1 GTSNPN, CDR2 SVGIG (reference sequence). The chain's CDR3 is CAWSISRGDTEAFF. The CDR3 nucleotides read TGTGCCTGGAGTATCAGCCGGGGGGACACTGAAGCTTTCTTT.

The chain employs TRBV11-1 and TRBJ2-4; 12 positions agree with TRBD2. With 4 bases clipped from V and 13 bases from J, the junction kept 5 bases outside the gene matches. This CDR3 is built from 13 residues. Germline V gene lookup returns CDR1 SGHAT and CDR2 FQDESV (reference sequence). CDR3 loop: CASSSQTSGRQYF. In DNA form, the CDR3 reads TGTGCCAGCAGCTCCCAGACTAGCGGGAGACAGTACTTC.

The V gene is TRBV10-2, the J gene TRBJ2-7; a possible D gene is TRBD1 (6 bases). The germline gives CDR1 WSHSY, CDR2 SAAADI. Trimming pared 6 bases from V and 3 bases from J, leaving 12 bases between. The CDR3 length is 13 residues. CDR3 bases: TGCGCCAGCAGAAGAGGGGGTTACTACGAGCAGTACTTC. Protein sequence: CASRRGGYYEQYF.

The rearrangement uses TRBV5-4 and TRBJ2-7, with 7 bases that match TRBD2. There are 13 residues in the CDR3. Per the germline V gene, CDR1 is SGHNT and CDR2 is YYREEE (reference sequence). V was clipped by 1 base and J by 4 bases; unmatched bases: 2. The CDR3 DNA sequence: TGTGCCAGCAGCTTGCGCGGGGGATACGAGCAGTACTTC. This translates into CASSLRGGYEQYF.

The chain is built from TRBV24-1 and TRBJ2-1; D may be TRBD1 (5 bases). The CDR3 has 11 amino acids. In germline, CDR1 is KGHDR, CDR2 SFDVKD. V lost 6 bases and J lost 12, with 11 bases in between. CDR3 amino acids: CATSSRGGQFF. The CDR3 DNA is TGTGCCACCAGTAGTAGGGGCGGGCAGTTCTTC.

The genes are TRBV9 and TRBJ2-3, with D tentatively TRBD2 (5 bases). V was pared by 4 bases and J by 0 bases, with 9 bases between. This CDR3 comprises 14 residues. Per germline, CDR1 SGDLS and CDR2 YYNGEE. CDR3 nucleotides: TGTGCCAGCAGCCCCCGGACTAGCACAGATACGCAGTATTTT. It is translated as CASSPRTSTDTQYF.

The chain combines TRBV14 with TRBJ2-7; 16 nucleotides agree with TRBD2. The CDR3 contains 19 residues. The V and J ends lost 2 bases and 3 bases, in that order; junction bases with no gene match: 10. CDR1 is SGHDN and CDR2 is FVKESK in the germline V gene. The CDR3 nucleotides read TGTGCCAGCAGCCAAAGGTGGGGGACTAGCGGGAGGGGTGACTACGAGCAGTACTTC. Amino acids: CASSQRWGTSGRGDYEQYF.

This rearrangement joins TRBV10-1 to TRBJ2-3, with D perhaps TRBD1 (5 bases). V was pared by 6 bases and J by 2 bases, with 30 bases between. Germline V CDR1 and CDR2: WNHNN, SYGVQD (reference sequence). The CDR3 runs to 20 residues. In DNA form, the CDR3 reads TGCGCCAGCAGGTACGACAGACCCTATTTGGTATGTTCGCACACAGATACGCAGTATTTT. Amino acid sequence: CASRYDRPYLVCSHTDTQYF.